This is a list of T cell receptor beta chains from one sample in a study of neurological immune-mediated disorders. TCRdb re-called the 5' RACE reads through MiXCR, storing one row per CDR3 protein. The sample lists fewer than 90,000 distinct CDR3 sequences, 10% occurring once. Input material: PBMCs. These receptors originate from a man between 35 and 55 years old in good health. CDR3s include the opening cysteine and the closing phenylalanine or tryptophan. Each record gives: J gene, clone size, D gene, V gene, CDR3 DNA, CDR3 protein. The D gene is left open where the match is weak. Clone size, where shown, is once, few, many, or a class for clones that have expanded.

>TRBJ2-1|many|NA|TRBV7-2
TGTGCCAGCAGTAAGGACTGGAATAATGAGCAGTTCTTC
CASSKDWNNEQFF
>TRBJ1-5|NA|NA|TRBV5-1
TGCGCCAGCAGCTTGGCCGCGACTGGCAATCAGCCCCAGCATTTT
CASSLAATGNQPQHF
>TRBJ2-7|many|NA|TRBV20-1
TGCAGTGCTAGATCGTCTTCGCCCGAGCAGTACTTC
CSARSSSPEQYF
>TRBJ1-5|many|NA|TRBV5-1
TGCGCCAGCAGCTTGGAGGGGATTAGCAATCAGCCCCAGCATTTT
CASSLEGISNQPQHF
>TRBJ2-2|many|TRBD1|TRBV29-1
TGCAGCGTGACTCCAGGGGGCACCGGGGAGCTGTTTTTT
CSVTPGGTGELFF
>TRBJ2-3|many|NA|TRBV19
TGTGCCAGTACCCCCGGGTCAGCAGATACGCAGTATTTT
CASTPGSADTQYF
>TRBJ2-1|many|NA|TRBV2
TGTGCCAGCAGTGGGGGGGACGGGGGATCCTACAATGAGCAGTTCTTC
CASSGGDGGSYNEQFF
>TRBJ2-2|many|NA|TRBV20-1
TGCAGTGCTAGTCCCCTTTTAAGTCAGGGGACCGGGGAGCTGTTTTTT
CSASPLLSQGTGELFF
>TRBJ1-1|many|NA|TRBV18
TGTGCCAGCTCCCACGGACGAAAGGTGAACACTGAAGCTTTCTTT
CASSHGRKVNTEAFF
>TRBJ1-5|many|NA|TRBV6-6
TGTGCCAGCAGTCCCCCAGGGGCGCCCCAGCATTTT
CASSPPGAPQHF
>TRBJ2-1|NA|NA|TRBV18
TGTGCCAGCTCACCACCACCGGTGCATGGTAGCACCTACAATGAGCAGTTCTTC
CASSPPPVHGSTYNEQFF
>TRBJ2-1|many|TRBD2|TRBV6-5
TGTGCCAGCACCCTAGCGGGGGGCTCCTCCGAGCAGTTCTTC
CASTLAGGSSEQFF
>TRBJ2-7|NA|NA|TRBV6-6
TGTGCCAGCAGTTCCCAAAACCAGGGGGGGCCCCTCTACGAGCAGTACTTC
CASSSQNQGGPLYEQYF
>TRBJ1-2|many|TRBD1|TRBV7-2
TGTGCCAGCAGCCTCCTCGGGACAGGCTTAGGCTACACCTTC
CASSLLGTGLGYTF
>TRBJ2-7|many|TRBD2|TRBV7-2
TGTGCCAGCAGCTTAGTGAGCGCGGGGGGGATCTACGAGCAGTACTTC
CASSLVSAGGIYEQYF
>TRBJ1-1|many|NA|TRBV12-3/TRBV12-4
TGTGCCAGCAGTTTCCCCAGCCTGAACACTGAAGCTTTCTTT
CASSFPSLNTEAFF
>TRBJ1-1|many|TRBD1|TRBV6-5
TGTGCCAGCAGCCCCGGACAGGGGGTCACTGAAGCTTTCTTT
CASSPGQGVTEAFF
>TRBJ1-4|many|NA|TRBV28
TGTGCCAGCTCCGGGATGCGAAATGAAAAACTGTTTTTT
CASSGMRNEKLFF
>TRBJ2-1|many|TRBD2|TRBV20-1
TGCAGTGCTAGAACTAGCGGGGCGAACAATGAGCAGTTCTTC
CSARTSGANNEQFF